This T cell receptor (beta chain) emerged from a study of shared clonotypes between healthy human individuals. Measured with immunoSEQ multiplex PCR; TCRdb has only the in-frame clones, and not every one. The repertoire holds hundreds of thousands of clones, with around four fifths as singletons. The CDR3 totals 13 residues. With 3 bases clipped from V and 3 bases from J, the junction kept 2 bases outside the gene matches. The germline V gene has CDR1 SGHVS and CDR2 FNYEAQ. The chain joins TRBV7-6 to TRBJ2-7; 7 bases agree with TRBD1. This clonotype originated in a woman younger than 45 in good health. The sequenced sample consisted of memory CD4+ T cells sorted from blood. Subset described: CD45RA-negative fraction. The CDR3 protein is CASSFDRDYEQYF. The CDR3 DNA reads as TGTGCCAGCAGCTTCGACAGGGACTACGAGCAGTACTTC.